Each of the 15 T cell receptor beta chains below was sequenced from the same sample in a study of post-analysis software for immune sequencing data. Study-level results: TRBV5-6, TRBV5-1 and TRBV20-1 were among several TRBV segments more frequent in patients than controls.

For these TCRs, the target antigens are not known. Included in the TCR beta cDNA libraries were unique molecular identifiers. In TCRdb, the PCR reads were re-called with MiXCR into one record per CDR3 protein. The sample includes roughly 620,000 distinct CDR3 sequences, 44% of them seen just once. The sequenced sample was blood. The receptors here all came from a girl aged 5-17 years with multiple sclerosis.

The chain combines TRBV12-3 or TRBV12-4 with TRBJ2-1; D is undetermined. V lost 6 bases to trimming and J lost 7 bases, with 13 bases between them. This CDR3 region has 13 residues. The DNA for the CDR3 is TGTGCCAGCAGCCCATTCGTGGGGAATGAGCAGTTCTTC. Translating it yields CASSPFVGNEQFF.

The rearrangement links TRBV4-1 to TRBJ2-3, with a weak D call TRBD2 (6 bases). In germline, CDR1 is MGHRA, CDR2 YSYEKL. V was trimmed by 4 bases and J by 3 bases, leaving 11 bases between them. CDR3 size: 14 residues. As DNA, the CDR3 is TGCGCCAGCAGCCCTCGGACTATGACAGATACGCAGTATTTT. It yields the protein CASSPRTMTDTQYF.

The chain couples TRBV12-3 or TRBV12-4 to TRBJ2-7; D gene unclear. The ends were cut back, 3 bases at V and 7 bases at J, with 10 bases in the middle. CDR3 length: 12 amino acids. The chain's CDR3 is CASSFPLREQYF. The CDR3 DNA sequence: TGTGCCAGCAGTTTCCCCCTTAGGGAGCAGTACTTC.

J is TRBJ2-7 and V is TRBV7-9, with no clear D. CDR1 and CDR2 (germline): SEHNR, FQNEAQ (reference sequence). Trimming stripped 4 bases from V and 0 bases from J, with 10 bases between. This CDR3 contains 14 residues. The CDR3 here is CASSWARSSYEQYF. As DNA, the CDR3 is TGTGCCAGCAGCTGGGCCAGGAGCTCCTACGAGCAGTACTTC.

This chain connects TRBV7-3 to TRBJ2-1, with D maybe TRBD2 (5 bases). The DNA matches TRBJ2-7 better at its end, which makes the J call doubtful. CDR3 length: 16 amino acids. In germline, CDR1 is SGHTA, CDR2 FQGTGA. CDR3 sequence (DNA): TGTGCCAGCAGCTCACCTACTAGGAGCTCCTACAATGAGCAGTACTTC. It translates to CASSSPTRSSYNEQYF.

This rearrangement joins TRBV29-1 to TRBJ2-1; tentatively, D is TRBD1 (6 bases). V gave up 6 bases and J gave up 10 bases, with 25 bases separating them. The germline V gene has CDR1 SQVTM and CDR2 ANQGSEA. The CDR3 loop spans 15 amino acids. As DNA, the CDR3 is TGCAGCGTGGGGTTCGAGACAGGAAAACGTAACGAGCAGTTCTTC. Its translation: CSVGFETGKRNEQFF.

This clonotype was recorded a few times. The chain carries TRBV5-1 and TRBJ2-7, with D possibly matching TRBD2 (5 bases). Per germline, CDR1 SGHRS and CDR2 YFSETQ. The V end was cut by 2 bases, the J end by 5 bases, with 14 bases between. This CDR3 has 14 residues. CDR3 sequence: CASSLLVGGHEQYF. The CDR3 nucleotides read TGCGCCAGCAGCTTACTAGTAGGAGGCCACGAGCAGTACTTC.

This sequence joins TRBV4-1 and TRBJ2-2; no clear D. V lost 6 bases, J lost 0 bases, and 8 bases lay in between. The CDR3 runs 14 residues. The germline gives CDR1 MGHRA, CDR2 YSYEKL. CDR3 protein: CASRGDPNTGELFF. The CDR3 DNA reads as TGCGCCAGCAGAGGTGACCCGAACACCGGGGAGCTGTTTTTT.

This clonotype was detected only a few times. The chain uses TRBV28 and TRBJ2-5; D may correspond to TRBD1 or TRBD2 (6 bases each). The CDR3 is made up of 17 amino acids. Germline CDR1 is MDHEN and CDR2 is SYDVKM. Trimming took 4 bases from V and 3 from J, leaving 21 bases between them. The CDR3 reads CASSSQATPGAEETQYF. Here the CDR3 DNA reads TGTGCCAGCAGTTCCCAGGCCACGCCGGGGGCGGAAGAGACCCAGTACTTC.

This clonotype was seen more than once but under ten times. The CDR3 DNA reads TGTGCCAGCAGTGGACTCGGCCCCGGCGGGCAGTACTTC. Its protein is CASSGLGPGGQYF. The rearrangement links TRBV25-1 to TRBJ2-5; a possible D gene is TRBD2 (5 bases). Trimming left V 4 bases short and J 11 bases short, with 17 bases between. Germline CDR1 and CDR2: MGHDK and SYGVNS. The CDR3 is made up of 13 amino acids.

A few counts support this clonotype. The rearrangement joins TRBV10-3 to TRBJ2-1; D is ambiguous. Per the germline V gene, CDR1 is ENHRY and CDR2 is SYGVKD. V gave up 2 bases and J gave up 7 bases, with 15 bases separating them. The CDR3 totals 15 residues. CDR3 loop: CAISEENYINNEQFF. In DNA form, the CDR3 reads TGTGCCATCAGTGAGGAAAACTATATTAATAATGAGCAGTTCTTC.

The gene calls are TRBV12-3 or TRBV12-4 and TRBJ2-3; 14 bases match TRBD2. This CDR3 has 16 residues. Trimming at V came to 4 bases and at J to 6 bases, leaving 6 bases not matched to a gene. The CDR3 sequence is CASSSGLAGVGDTQYF. The CDR3 DNA follows: TGTGCCAGCAGTTCGGGACTAGCGGGAGTTGGGGATACGCAGTATTTT.

This clonotype was seen a few times. The chain uses TRBV3-1 and TRBJ2-1; maybe TRBD2 (5 bases). The V gene's germline CDR1 is LGHDT and CDR2 YNNKEL (reference sequence). The CDR3 is 16 amino acids. The germline V and J ends were trimmed by 0 bases and 7 bases, with 16 bases remaining between them. The CDR3 protein is CASSQEVAYRWNEQFF. CDR3 nucleotides: TGTGCCAGCAGCCAAGAGGTAGCGTACCGGTGGAATGAGCAGTTCTTC.

The chain is built from TRBV12-3 or TRBV12-4 and TRBJ2-1; the D call may be TRBD1 or TRBD2 (6 bases each). With 10 bases removed from V and 7 bases from J, the gap between germline ends came to 26 bases. The CDR3 sequence is 16 residues long. The CDR3 protein is CAITVGPTTGTNEQFF. The CDR3 DNA reads as TGTGCCATCACCGTGGGCCCCACCACAGGGACTAATGAGCAGTTCTTC.

The chain is built from TRBV15 and TRBJ2-5, with D perhaps given as TRBD1 or TRBD2 (5 bases each). Germline CDR1 LNHNV, CDR2 YYDKDF (reference sequence). This CDR3 has 15 amino acids. The V and J ends lost 4 bases and 5 bases respectively, with 17 bases between them. The CDR3 reads CATSTLSGEGETQYF. CDR3 nucleotide sequence: TGTGCCACCAGCACCCTCTCCGGAGAGGGGGAGACCCAGTACTTC.